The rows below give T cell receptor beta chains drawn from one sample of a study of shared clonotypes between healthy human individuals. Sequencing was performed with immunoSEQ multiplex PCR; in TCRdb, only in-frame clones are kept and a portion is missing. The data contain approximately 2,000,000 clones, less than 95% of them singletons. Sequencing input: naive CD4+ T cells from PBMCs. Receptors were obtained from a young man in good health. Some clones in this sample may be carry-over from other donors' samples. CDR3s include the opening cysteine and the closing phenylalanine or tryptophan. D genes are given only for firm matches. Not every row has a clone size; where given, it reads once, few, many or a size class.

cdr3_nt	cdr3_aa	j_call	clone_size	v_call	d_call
TGTGCCAGCAGCCGACACGGCCGAGGGGAGACCCAGTACTTC	CASSRHGRGETQYF	TRBJ2-5	.	TRBV7-2	.
TGTGCCAGCAGCGTAGTGGGACAGGCCCAAGAGACCCAGTACTTC	CASSVVGQAQETQYF	TRBJ2-5	.	TRBV9	TRBD1
TGTGCCTGGAGCTCATGGGGGAAACAGCCCCAGCATTTT	CAWSSWGKQPQHF	TRBJ1-5	.	TRBV30	.
TGTGCCAGCAGCTTGACAGAGATCCAAGAGACCCAGTACTTC	CASSLTEIQETQYF	TRBJ2-5	.	TRBV7-8	.
TGTGCCAGCAGCTTGGGTTCCGGGACAGGGGGCAATGAGCAGTTCTTC	CASSLGSGTGGNEQFF	TRBJ2-1	.	TRBV5-4	TRBD1
TGCGCCAGCAGCCTGCTGGAGGGGATGTCTGGAAACACCATATATTTT	CASSLLEGMSGNTIYF	TRBJ1-3	.	TRBV4-1	.
TGTGCCATCAGTGGGCGACAGGGGGCGCAGGACGAGCAGTACTTC	CAISGRQGAQDEQYF	TRBJ2-7	.	TRBV10-3	TRBD1
TGTGCCAGCAGCTTAGCGGGCGCGACTAGGGAGTACTTC	CASSLAGATREYF	TRBJ2-7	.	TRBV7-9	.
TGTGCCAGCAGTGTTGACAGGGATCAGCCCCAGCATTTT	CASSVDRDQPQHF	TRBJ1-5	.	TRBV28	TRBD1
TGCGCCAGCAGCTTGGGGTTACGCGGGAGCACAGATACGCAGTATTTT	CASSLGLRGSTDTQYF	TRBJ2-3	once	TRBV5-1	.
TGTGCCAGCTCACCGGGACAGGGGGCAGTCACAGATACGCAGTATTTT	CASSPGQGAVTDTQYF	TRBJ2-3	.	TRBV18	TRBD1
TGTGCCTGGAGTCCTACAGGGGGCGCAAAGTCGGCGCAGTACTTC	CAWSPTGGAKSAQYF	TRBJ2-7	.	TRBV30	TRBD1
TGCGCCAGCAGTCAATCGTATGGGGTTTTGGAGACCCAGTACTTC	CASSQSYGVLETQYF	TRBJ2-5	.	TRBV23-1	.
TGTGCCAGCGGGTTGGGCGGGACTGGCACAGATACGCAGTATTTT	CASGLGGTGTDTQYF	TRBJ2-3	.	TRBV6-1	.
TGTGCCAGCGGGAGGTATGAAGCTTTCTTT	CASGRYEAFF	TRBJ1-1	few	TRBV19	.
TGTGCCAGCAGCGAGGACAGGGGGCTGTACACAGATACGCAGTATTTT	CASSEDRGLYTDTQYF	TRBJ2-3	.	TRBV2	TRBD1
TGTGCCAGCAGCTTAGCTTCAGGGGGACCAGATACGCAGTATTTT	CASSLASGGPDTQYF	TRBJ2-3	.	TRBV7-2	TRBD1
TGCGCCAGCAGCTGGCAGGGGTTGAACACTGAAGCTTTCTTT	CASSWQGLNTEAFF	TRBJ1-1	.	TRBV5-1	.
TGTGCCAGCAGCGGAGCGAACACCGGGGAGCTGTTTTTT	CASSGANTGELFF	TRBJ2-2	once	TRBV5-4	.
TGTGCCAGCAGCTTTAGAGGGGGCCTCGGAGGCACCATATATTTT	CASSFRGGLGGTIYF	TRBJ1-3	.	TRBV5-6	TRBD1
TGTGCCAGCAGTTACTCGGCGGCGGGGAGCTCCTACGAGCAGTACTTC	CASSYSAAGSSYEQYF	TRBJ2-7	once	TRBV6-5	.
TGCAGCGTTGGGGAGGTCTCCACAGATACGCAGTATTTT	CSVGEVSTDTQYF	TRBJ2-3	.	TRBV29-1	.
TGTGCCAGCAGCCTACAGGGCCACGAGCAGTACTTC	CASSLQGHEQYF	TRBJ2-7	.	TRBV28	.
TGCGCCAGCAGCCAACTTATACCACGAAAGCTATACAATGAGCAGTTCTTC	CASSQLIPRKLYNEQFF	TRBJ2-1	.	TRBV4-1	.
TGCGCCAGCAGCTATACGACAGGGCCCAACCAGCCCCAGCATTTT	CASSYTTGPNQPQHF	TRBJ1-5	.	TRBV4-1	TRBD1
TGTGCCAGCACCAAAAGACAGGGGATTGACGAGCAGTACTTC	CASTKRQGIDEQYF	TRBJ2-7	.	TRBV11-2	TRBD1
TGCAGTGCTAGAGATCCGATTAAAGCTTTCTTT	CSARDPIKAFF	TRBJ1-1	.	TRBV20-1	.
TGCGCCAGCAGCCGGTTCCGGGACAGGGATACCTACGAGCAGTACTTC	CASSRFRDRDTYEQYF	TRBJ2-7	.	TRBV5-1	TRBD1
TGCGCCAGCAGCCAAGGACCCACAGATACGCAGTATTTT	CASSQGPTDTQYF	TRBJ2-3	.	TRBV4-3	.
TGTGCCAGCAGCCAAGAAGTATTGGACAGGGGGCAAGCTTTCTTT	CASSQEVLDRGQAFF	TRBJ1-1	.	TRBV4-2	TRBD1
TGTGCCTGGAGTGGCGGAGGCAATCAGCCCCAGCATTTT	CAWSGGGNQPQHF	TRBJ1-5	.	TRBV30	.
TGTGCCAGCAGCAGGTTCAGGGCGCGGGTCACTAATGAAAAACTGTTTTTT	CASSRFRARVTNEKLFF	TRBJ1-4	.	TRBV7-8	.
TGTGCCAGTAGTTCGCAGACCCGACAAAGCGGACCCACCGGGGAGCTGTTTTTT	CASSSQTRQSGPTGELFF	TRBJ2-2	.	TRBV19	.
TGTGCCAGCAGCTTGAGTAGCGGGAGGGCCGTTGAGCAGTTCTTC	CASSLSSGRAVEQFF	TRBJ2-1	.	TRBV5-4	TRBD2
TGTGCCAGCACCGACGCGGAGCGGCGGTTTTTT	CASTDAERRFF	TRBJ1-4	.	TRBV2	.